What follows are 31 T cell receptor beta chains derived from one specimen sequenced in a study of OX40 agonist ivuxolimab in advanced cancers. Clones were read by immunoSEQ multiplex PCR, and TCRdb kept only the in-frame ones, dropping some. The data show around 67,000 clones, with roughly four fifths seen just once and 2.4% held by the top ten. This specimen consisted of CD4+ or CD8+ T cells sorted from blood, obtained in a trial of the OX40 agonist ivuxolimab. Source of these receptors: an adult with an advanced solid tumor such as melanoma, head and neck, liver or kidney cancer.

This clone was seen only once. The chain couples TRBV19 to TRBJ2-4; D unclear. CDR1 is LNHDA and CDR2 is SQIVND in the germline V gene (reference sequence). The germline V and J ends were trimmed by 0 bases and 3 bases, with 15 bases remaining between them. The CDR3 spans 17 residues. For the CDR3, the DNA is TGTGCCAGTAGTATAGATCTATATGGAACCCTCAAAAACATTCAGTACTTC. Its protein product is CASSIDLYGTLKNIQYF.

This clone was detected only once. This sequence joins TRBV18 and TRBJ1-2; 7 nucleotides line up with TRBD1. This CDR3 region has 16 residues. J gave up 5 bases and V 3 bases, and 12 bases lay outside the gene matches. In germline, CDR1 is KGHSH, CDR2 LQKENI. The CDR3 bases are TGTGCCAGCTCACCGTACCCGATAGGGGGCGGGTATGGCTACACCTTC. Translation: CASSPYPIGGGYGYTF.

V is TRBV4-2 and J is TRBJ1-2; D call uncertain. Trimming cost V 4 bases and J 5 bases, with 20 bases left between them. This CDR3 is built from 16 residues. CDR1 is LGHNA and CDR2 is YNFKEQ in the germline V gene. The CDR3 reads CASSRREDGAWYGYTF. DNA of the CDR3: TGTGCCAGCAGCCGACGGGAGGACGGAGCTTGGTATGGCTACACCTTC.

This chain uses TRBV29-1 with TRBJ1-1; D uncertain. The V gene lost 5 bases and the J gene lost 0 bases, with 13 bases spanning the gap. Germline CDR1 and CDR2: SQVTM and ANQGSEA. The CDR3 has 14 residues. The CDR3 spells CSVLLSTLNTEAFF. The CDR3 bases are TGCAGCGTTCTCCTGTCGACCCTGAACACTGAAGCTTTCTTT.

This chain connects TRBV27 to TRBJ1-2, with a possible D match to TRBD1 (5 bases). The CDR3 is made up of 15 amino acids. Germline-derived CDR1 and CDR2 are MNHEY and SMNVEV (reference sequence). With 8 bases removed from V and 6 bases from J, the gap between germline ends came to 22 bases. In nucleotides, the CDR3 is TGTGCCAGCGCTGACGTGCAGGGAGGGGTAAATGGCTACACCTTC. Amino acid sequence: CASADVQGGVNGYTF.

J is TRBJ2-7 and V is TRBV21-1; the tabulated D call, TRBD2, remains unverified against the DNA. TRBV21-1 is an annotated pseudogene. This CDR3 spans 13 amino acids. This CDR3 is CARGGRPSPEQYF. CDR3 DNA sequence: TGTGCCCGCGGGGGCCGACCCTCTCCCGAGCAGTACTTC.

This clone showed up just a few times. The V and J genes are TRBV28 and TRBJ1-1; D may be TRBD1 (5 bases). V dropped 7 bases and J dropped 1 base, with 10 bases sitting between them. The CDR3 is 13 residues long. CDR1 is MDHEN, CDR2 SYDVKM, per germline. The CDR3 nucleotides are TGTGCCAGCAAGACGGGACCGAACACTGAAGCTTTCTTT. This gives the protein CASKTGPNTEAFF.

The gene calls are TRBV18 and TRBJ2-3; D is possibly TRBD2 (5 bases). V was pared by 2 bases and J by 3 bases, with 15 bases between. There are 16 residues in the CDR3. Germline V gene lookup returns CDR1 KGHSH and CDR2 LQKENI. In nucleotides, the CDR3 is TGTGCCAGCTCACCATCCATGGGCCGGGGAACAGATACGCAGTATTTT. It specifies CASSPSMGRGTDTQYF.

The chain recombines TRBV2 with TRBJ1-5; D unresolved. Germline-derived CDR1 and CDR2 are SNHLY and FYNNEI. This CDR3 is built from 15 residues. V lost 4 bases, J lost 2 bases, and 12 bases lay in between. In DNA form, the CDR3 reads TGTGCCAGCAGTGCTATGAGACGGGGCAATCAGCCCCAGCATTTT. Translating it yields CASSAMRRGNQPQHF.

DNA for the CDR3: TGTGCCAGCAGCTTAGAATTAGACAGCACAGATACGCAGTATTTT. As protein: CASSLELDSTDTQYF. This sequence joins TRBV7-9 and TRBJ2-3; no firm D call. With 1 base removed from V and 0 bases from J, the gap between germline ends came to 8 bases. The CDR3 runs 15 residues. CDR1 and CDR2 from the germline V gene are SEHNR and FQNEAQ (reference sequence). The variable domain in full, with the rest retrieved from reference TRBV7-9 and TRBJ2-3, is DTGVSQNPRHKITKRGQNVTFRCDPISEHNRLYWYRQTLGQGPEFLTYFQNEAQLEKSRLLSDRFSAERPKGSFSTLEIQRTEQGDSAMYLCASSLELDSTDTQYFGPGTRLTVL.

The chain employs TRBV7-2 and TRBJ2-2; D gene unclear. The germline V gene has CDR1 SGHTA and CDR2 FQGNSA. The V gene lost 4 bases and the J gene lost 6 bases, with 9 bases spanning the gap. This CDR3 spans 13 amino acids. This CDR3 reads CASSSRRAGELFF. CDR3 sequence (DNA): TGTGCCAGCAGCTCCCGTCGTGCCGGGGAGCTGTTTTTT.

The gene calls are TRBV11-2 and TRBJ2-4; TRBD1 is a possible D gene (6 bases). Looked up from germline, CDR1 is SGHAT and CDR2 is FQNNGV. Trimming pared 3 bases from V and 0 bases from J, leaving 12 bases between. The CDR3 is made up of 16 amino acids. CDR3 coding DNA: TGTGCCAGCAGCTTGCGACAGGTTGTAGCCAAAAACATTCAGTACTTC. Amino acid sequence: CASSLRQVVAKNIQYF. The full variable domain, rest sourced from reference TRBV11-2 and TRBJ2-4, is EAGVAQSPRYKIIEKRQSVAFWCNPISGHATLYWYQQILGQGPKLLIQFQNNGVVDDSQLPKDRFSAERLKGVDSTLKIQPAKLEDSAVYLCASSLRQVVAKNIQYFGAGTRLSVL.

The CDR3 nucleotides read TGTGCCAGCAGCTCGCAGGGGGCGTACAATGAGCAGTTCTTC. Translating it yields CASSSQGAYNEQFF. V usage is TRBV7-8 and J usage is TRBJ2-1; 8 bases line up with TRBD1. J lost 4 bases, V lost 4 bases, and 3 bases had no gene match. The CDR3 covers 14 residues. The germline V gene encodes CDR1 SGHVS and CDR2 FQNEAQ.

The J gene is TRBJ1-5, the V gene TRBV18; D is possibly TRBD1 (5 bases). There are 15 residues in the CDR3. Between the trimmed V and J ends, which lost 3 bases and 4 bases, there was a span of 13 bases. Germline V gene sequence: CDR1 KGHSH, CDR2 LQKENI. CDR3 nucleotide sequence: TGTGCCAGCTCACCCACCAACGCAGGGAATCAGCCCCAGCATTTT. Protein product: CASSPTNAGNQPQHF.

The rearrangement links TRBV6-1 to TRBJ2-2; D not certain. Germline V gene lookup returns CDR1 MNHNS and CDR2 SASEGT. Deletions cut 11 bases from V and 3 bases from J, with 19 bases between. CDR3 length: 15 residues. CDR3 sequence (DNA): TGTGCCTACGGAACCCTTGAACGGGACACCGGGGAGCTGTTTTTT. It is translated as CAYGTLERDTGELFF.

V usage is TRBV14 and J usage is TRBJ1-1, with D perhaps matching TRBD1 (6 bases). The length of the CDR3 is 13 residues. Looked up from germline, CDR1 is SGHDN and CDR2 is FVKESK. Trimming shortened V by 6 bases and J by 1 base, and 9 bases separated the two germline ends. In nucleotides, the CDR3 is TGTGCCAGCAGGTGGGGGCGGAACACTGAAGCTTTCTTT. Protein product: CASRWGRNTEAFF. Complete variable domain (other parts from reference TRBV14 and TRBJ1-1): EAGVTQFPSHSVIEKGQTVTLRCDPISGHDNLYWYRRVMGKEIKFLLHFVKESKQDESGMPNNRFLAERTGGTYSTLKVQPAELEDSGVYFCASRWGRNTEAFFGQGTRLTVV.

The chain combines TRBV29-1 with TRBJ2-5; tentative D call: TRBD1 (6 bases). CDR3 length: 12 amino acids. The V end lost 5 bases, the J end lost 3 bases, and 10 bases lay between the germline ends. Germline V lookup: CDR1 SQVTM, CDR2 ANQGSEA. CDR3: CSVFSGEETQYF. The CDR3 nucleotides read TGCAGCGTTTTCTCAGGGGAAGAGACCCAGTACTTC.

The chain employs TRBV13 and TRBJ2-2; D remains unclear. CDR3 size: 13 residues. Trimming removed 2 bases at V and 6 bases at J, with 7 bases between. The germline gives CDR1 PRHDT, CDR2 FYEKMQ (reference sequence). The DNA for the CDR3 is TGTGCCAGCAGCTTAAGGCTTCCCGGGGAGCTGTTTTTT. The encoded protein is CASSLRLPGELFF. The complete variable domain, with remaining parts taken from reference TRBV13 and TRBJ2-2, reads AAGVIQSPRHLIKEKRETATLKCYPIPRHDTVYWYQQGPGQDPQFLISFYEKMQSDKGSIPDRFSAQQFSDYHSELNMSSLELGDSALYFCASSLRLPGELFFGEGSRLTVL.

V gene TRBV13 combines with J gene TRBJ2-1; tentatively, D is TRBD1 (6 bases). Trimming removed 5 bases at V and 3 bases at J, with 17 bases between. The CDR3 sequence is 16 residues long. CDR1 PRHDT and CDR2 FYEKMQ come from the germline V gene (reference sequence). CDR3 bases: TGTGCCAGCAGCCGGCCCGGACAGACGATCTACAATGAGCAGTTCTTC. Its protein product is CASSRPGQTIYNEQFF. Variable domain in full (rest from reference TRBV13 and TRBJ2-1): AAGVIQSPRHLIKEKRETATLKCYPIPRHDTVYWYQQGPGQDPQFLISFYEKMQSDKGSIPDRFSAQQFSDYHSELNMSSLELGDSALYFCASSRPGQTIYNEQFFGPGTRLTVL.

The chain uses TRBV18 and TRBJ1-4; 10 nucleotides align to TRBD1. The CDR3 consists of 16 residues. CDR1 KGHSH and CDR2 LQKENI come from the germline V gene. Losses at the gene ends were 1 base for V and 7 bases for J; bases not matched to a gene: 6. In DNA, the CDR3 is TGTGCCAGCTCACCACAATCCGACAGGGGGCTTGAAAAACTGTTTTTT. This sequence encodes CASSPQSDRGLEKLFF.

The chain joins TRBV5-1 to TRBJ1-2, with 7 positions matching TRBD1. Germline assignment: CDR1 SGHRS and CDR2 YFSETQ. Germline trimming cut 2 bases from V and 6 bases from J; bases unmatched to any gene: 7. This CDR3 region has 14 residues. CDR3 sequence: CASSFGQEWDGYTF. CDR3 sequence (DNA): TGCGCCAGCAGCTTCGGACAGGAATGGGATGGCTACACCTTC. The full variable domain, its missing parts supplied by reference TRBV5-1 and TRBJ1-2, is KAGVTQTPRYLIKTRGQQVTLSCSPISGHRSVSWYQQTPGQGLQFLFEYFSETQRNKGNFPGRFSGRQFSNSRSEMNVSTLELGDSALYLCASSFGQEWDGYTFGSGTRLTVV.

This chain uses TRBV9 with TRBJ2-1; D remains ambiguous. This CDR3 is built from 16 residues. Germline assignment: CDR1 SGDLS and CDR2 YYNGEE. V was shortened by 3 bases and J by 0 bases, with 13 bases between the two germline ends. The CDR3 sequence: CASSDPRPSSYNEQFF. The CDR3 DNA reads as TGTGCCAGCAGCGACCCCCGCCCTAGCTCCTACAATGAGCAGTTCTTC.

This sequence joins TRBV5-6 and TRBJ1-3, with D unresolved. V lost 6 bases, J lost 4 bases, and 14 bases lay in between. Germline lookup yields CDR1 SGHDT and CDR2 YYEEEE. The CDR3 has 14 amino acids. The chain's CDR3 is CASNTGPEGNTIYF. The CDR3, as DNA: TGTGCCAGCAATACTGGACCTGAGGGAAACACCATATATTTT.

In the case of this clone: The sample has other DNA sequences that encode this CDR3 too. V usage is TRBV27 and J usage is TRBJ2-5, with 13 nucleotides matching TRBD2. CDR3 length: 15 residues. Germline V lookup: CDR1 MNHEY, CDR2 SMNVEV (reference sequence). V dropped 5 bases and J dropped 5; count of bases not matched to a gene: 5. CDR3 protein: CASSLTSGGPETQYF. The CDR3 nucleotides read TGTGCCAGCAGTCTGACTAGCGGGGGGCCGGAGACCCAGTACTTC.

J is TRBJ1-1 and V is TRBV25-1, with D possibly TRBD1 on 5 matching bases. Germline assignment: CDR1 MGHDK and CDR2 SYGVNS. The CDR3 extends over 14 amino acids. The V gene lost 0 bases and the J gene lost 8 bases, with 13 bases spanning the gap. CDR3 in DNA: TGTGCCAGCAGTGAATATCAAGAGGGGCGGGAAGCTTTCTTT. Translation: CASSEYQEGREAFF.

V usage is TRBV5-4 and J usage is TRBJ1-1; 7 bases are shared with TRBD1. In germline, CDR1 is SGHNT, CDR2 YYREEE (reference sequence). This CDR3 has 16 residues. Germline trimming cut 5 bases from V and 1 base from J; bases unmatched to any gene: 11. The CDR3 bases are TGTGCCAGCAGGATTACGACCGGGACAGCGAACACTGAAGCTTTCTTT. Its protein product is CASRITTGTANTEAFF.

CDR3 nucleotides: TGTGCCAGCAACCCGGGACCTAACACCGGGGAGCTGTTTTTT. This translates into CASNPGPNTGELFF. The chain employs TRBV7-7 and TRBJ2-2; D might be TRBD1 or TRBD2, each matching 5 bases. The CDR3 has 14 amino acids. V lost 7 bases and J 2 bases, leaving 11 bases between the germline ends. Looked up from germline, CDR1 is SSHAT and CDR2 is FNYEAQ (reference sequence). Using reference TRBV7-7 and TRBJ2-2 for the parts outside the CDR3, the full variable domain is GAGVSQSPRYKVTKRGQDVTLRCDPISSHATLYWYQQALGQGPEFLTYFNYEAQPDKSGLPSDRFSAERPEGSISTLTIQRTEQRDSAMYRCASNPGPNTGELFFGEGSRLTVL.

The chain links TRBV7-2 to TRBJ2-7; unclear D gene. V lost 4 bases and J 1 base, leaving 8 bases between the germline ends. There are 13 residues in the CDR3. CDR1 SGHTA and CDR2 FQGNSA come from the germline V gene. For the CDR3, the DNA is TGTGCCAGCAGCTCGACATGGTCCTACGAGCAGTACTTC. Its translation: CASSSTWSYEQYF.

The rearrangement links TRBV6-5 to TRBJ2-7, with D possibly matching TRBD1 (6 bases). There are 13 residues in the CDR3. Germline V CDR1 and CDR2: MNHEY, SVGAGI. V shed 5 bases and J shed 0 bases, with 8 bases lying between them. CDR3: CASSRGGSYEQYF. CDR3 coding DNA: TGTGCCAGCAGTCGAGGGGGCTCCTACGAGCAGTACTTC.

This clone has a single count. The chain links TRBV6-4 to TRBJ2-3; 8 bases are a match to TRBD2. There are 14 residues in the CDR3. Germline V gene data show CDR1 as MRHNA and CDR2 as SNTAGT. With V trimmed by 2 bases and J by 8 bases, 6 bases remained unmatched. CDR3 nucleotides: TGTGCCAGCAGTGACAAAGCGGGGGTTGGTACGCAGTATTTT. It translates to CASSDKAGVGTQYF.

The chain is built from TRBV5-1 and TRBJ2-5; D possibly corresponds to TRBD2 (5 bases). Germline loops: CDR1 SGHRS, CDR2 YFSETQ. V was cut by 0 bases and J by 1 base, with 13 bases left in between. CDR3 length: 16 amino acids. CDR3 in DNA: TGCGCCAGCAGCTTGGGTCCGGGGATTTCCCAAGAGACCCAGTACTTC. Its translation is CASSLGPGISQETQYF.